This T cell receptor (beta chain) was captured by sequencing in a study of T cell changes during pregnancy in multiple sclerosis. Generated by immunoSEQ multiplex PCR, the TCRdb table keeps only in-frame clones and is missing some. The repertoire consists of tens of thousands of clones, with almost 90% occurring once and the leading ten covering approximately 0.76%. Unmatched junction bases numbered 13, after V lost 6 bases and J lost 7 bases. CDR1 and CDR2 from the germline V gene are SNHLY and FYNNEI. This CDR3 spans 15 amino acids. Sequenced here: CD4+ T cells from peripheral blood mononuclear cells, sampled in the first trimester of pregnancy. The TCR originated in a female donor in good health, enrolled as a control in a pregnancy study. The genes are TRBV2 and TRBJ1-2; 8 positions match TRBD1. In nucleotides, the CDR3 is TGTGCCAGCAGCCCCAACCTACGGACAGGGAGTGGCTACACCTTC. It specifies CASSPNLRTGSGYTF.